This T cell receptor (beta chain) stems from a study of shared clonotypes between healthy human individuals. Losses at the gene ends were 1 base for V and 4 bases for J; bases not matched to a gene: 7. The germline V gene has CDR1 SGHAT and CDR2 FQNNGV. CDR3 size: 15 residues. The authors ran the assay at deep level. Clones were read by immunoSEQ multiplex PCR, and TCRdb kept only the in-frame ones, dropping some. This sample has 470,000 or so clones, with over 70% found just once. Findings of the study overall: In this cohort, only blood was sampled, and tissue repertoires likely differ.

Regarding this clone: Antigen unknown.

V and J are TRBV11-2 and TRBJ2-7; 7 nucleotides align to TRBD1. Sequencing was performed on PBMCs. The TCR originated in a middle-aged woman in good health. Some clones in this sample may be carry-over from other donors' samples. The CDR3 nucleotides read TGTGCCAGCAGCTTAGTGGTATCAGGGGGTTACGAGCAGTACTTC. This codes for CASSLVVSGGYEQYF.